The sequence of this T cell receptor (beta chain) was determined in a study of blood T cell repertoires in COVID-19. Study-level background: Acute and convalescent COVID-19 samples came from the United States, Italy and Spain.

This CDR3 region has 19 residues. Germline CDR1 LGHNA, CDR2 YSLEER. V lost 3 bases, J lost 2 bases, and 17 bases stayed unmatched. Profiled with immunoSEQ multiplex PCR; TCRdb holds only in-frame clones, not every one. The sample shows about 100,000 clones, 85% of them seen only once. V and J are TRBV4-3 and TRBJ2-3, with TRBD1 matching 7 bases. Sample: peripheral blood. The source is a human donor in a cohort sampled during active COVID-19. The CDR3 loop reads CASSQEAVDRSPYTDTQYF. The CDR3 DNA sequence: TGCGCCAGCAGCCAGGAGGCGGTGGACAGGTCCCCCTACACAGATACGCAGTATTTT.